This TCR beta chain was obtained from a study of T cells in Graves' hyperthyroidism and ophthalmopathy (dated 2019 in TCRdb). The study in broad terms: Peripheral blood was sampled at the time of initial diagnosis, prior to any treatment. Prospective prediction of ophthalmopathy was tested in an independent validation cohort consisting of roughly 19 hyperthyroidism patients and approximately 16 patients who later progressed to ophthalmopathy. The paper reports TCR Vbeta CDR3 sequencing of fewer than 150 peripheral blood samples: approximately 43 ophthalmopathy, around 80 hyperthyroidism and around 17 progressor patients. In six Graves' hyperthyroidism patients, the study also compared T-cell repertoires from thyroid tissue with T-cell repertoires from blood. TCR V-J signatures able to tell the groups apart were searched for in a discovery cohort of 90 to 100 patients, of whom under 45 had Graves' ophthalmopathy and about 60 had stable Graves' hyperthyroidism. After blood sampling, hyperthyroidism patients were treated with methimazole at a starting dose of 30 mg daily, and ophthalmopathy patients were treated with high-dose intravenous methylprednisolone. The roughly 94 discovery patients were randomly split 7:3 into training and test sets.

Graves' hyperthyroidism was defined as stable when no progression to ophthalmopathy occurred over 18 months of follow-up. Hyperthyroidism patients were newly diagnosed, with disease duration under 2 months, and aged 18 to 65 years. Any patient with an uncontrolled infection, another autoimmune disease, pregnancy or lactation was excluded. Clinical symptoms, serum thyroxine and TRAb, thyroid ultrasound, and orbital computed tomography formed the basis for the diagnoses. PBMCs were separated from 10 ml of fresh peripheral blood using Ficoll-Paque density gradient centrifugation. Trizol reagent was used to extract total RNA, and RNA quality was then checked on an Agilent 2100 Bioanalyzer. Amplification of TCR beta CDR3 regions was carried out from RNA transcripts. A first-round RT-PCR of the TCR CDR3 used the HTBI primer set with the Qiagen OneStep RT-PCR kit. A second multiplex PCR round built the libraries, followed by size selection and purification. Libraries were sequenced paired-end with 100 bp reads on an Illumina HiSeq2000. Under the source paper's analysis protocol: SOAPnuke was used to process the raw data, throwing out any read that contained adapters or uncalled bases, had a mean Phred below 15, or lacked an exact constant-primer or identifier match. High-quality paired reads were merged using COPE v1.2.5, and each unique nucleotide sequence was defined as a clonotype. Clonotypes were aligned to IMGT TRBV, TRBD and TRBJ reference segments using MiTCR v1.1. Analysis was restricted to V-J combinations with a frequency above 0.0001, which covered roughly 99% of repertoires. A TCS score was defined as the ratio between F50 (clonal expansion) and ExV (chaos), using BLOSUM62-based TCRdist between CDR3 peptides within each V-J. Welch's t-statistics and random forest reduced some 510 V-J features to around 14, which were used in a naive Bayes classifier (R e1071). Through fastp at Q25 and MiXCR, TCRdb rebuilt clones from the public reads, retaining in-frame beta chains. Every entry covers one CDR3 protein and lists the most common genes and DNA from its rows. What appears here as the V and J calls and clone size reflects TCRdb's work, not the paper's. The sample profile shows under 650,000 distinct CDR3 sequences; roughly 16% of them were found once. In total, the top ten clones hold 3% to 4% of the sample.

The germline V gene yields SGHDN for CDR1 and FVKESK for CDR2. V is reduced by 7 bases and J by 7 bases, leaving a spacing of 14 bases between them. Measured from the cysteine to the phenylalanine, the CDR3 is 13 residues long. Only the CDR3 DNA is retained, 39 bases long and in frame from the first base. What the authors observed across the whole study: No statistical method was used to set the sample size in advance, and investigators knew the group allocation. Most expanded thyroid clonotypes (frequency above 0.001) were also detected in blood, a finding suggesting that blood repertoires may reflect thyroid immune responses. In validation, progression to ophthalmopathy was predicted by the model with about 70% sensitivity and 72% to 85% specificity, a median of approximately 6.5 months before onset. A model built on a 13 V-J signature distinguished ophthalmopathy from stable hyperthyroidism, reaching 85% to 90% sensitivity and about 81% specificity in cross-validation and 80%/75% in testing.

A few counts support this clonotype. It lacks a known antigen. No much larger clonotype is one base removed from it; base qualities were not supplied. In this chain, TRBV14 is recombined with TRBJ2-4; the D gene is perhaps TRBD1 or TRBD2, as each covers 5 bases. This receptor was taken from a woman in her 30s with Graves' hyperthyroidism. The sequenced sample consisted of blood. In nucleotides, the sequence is TGTGCCAGCAAACCTCAAGGGGAGAACATTCAGTACTTC. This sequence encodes CASKPQGENIQYF.